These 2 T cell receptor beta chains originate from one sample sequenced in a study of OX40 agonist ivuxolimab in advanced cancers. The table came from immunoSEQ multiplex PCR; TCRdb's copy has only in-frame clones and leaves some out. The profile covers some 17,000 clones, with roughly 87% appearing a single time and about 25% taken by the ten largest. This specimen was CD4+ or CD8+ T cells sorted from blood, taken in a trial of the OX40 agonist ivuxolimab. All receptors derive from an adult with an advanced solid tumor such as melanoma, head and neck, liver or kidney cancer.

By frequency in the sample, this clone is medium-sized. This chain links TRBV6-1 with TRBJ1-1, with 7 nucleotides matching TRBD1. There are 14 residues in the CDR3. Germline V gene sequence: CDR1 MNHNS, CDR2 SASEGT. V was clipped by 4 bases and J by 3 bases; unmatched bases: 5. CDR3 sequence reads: CASSGRDSHTEAFF. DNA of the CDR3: TGTGCCAGCAGTGGTCGGGACAGCCACACTGAAGCTTTCTTT.

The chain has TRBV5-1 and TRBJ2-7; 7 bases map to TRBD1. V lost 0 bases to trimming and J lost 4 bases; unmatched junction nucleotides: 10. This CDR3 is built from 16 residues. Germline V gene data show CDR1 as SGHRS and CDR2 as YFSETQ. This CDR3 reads CASSLAQDRRLYEQYF. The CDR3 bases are TGCGCCAGCAGCTTGGCACAGGACAGGCGACTTTACGAGCAGTACTTC.